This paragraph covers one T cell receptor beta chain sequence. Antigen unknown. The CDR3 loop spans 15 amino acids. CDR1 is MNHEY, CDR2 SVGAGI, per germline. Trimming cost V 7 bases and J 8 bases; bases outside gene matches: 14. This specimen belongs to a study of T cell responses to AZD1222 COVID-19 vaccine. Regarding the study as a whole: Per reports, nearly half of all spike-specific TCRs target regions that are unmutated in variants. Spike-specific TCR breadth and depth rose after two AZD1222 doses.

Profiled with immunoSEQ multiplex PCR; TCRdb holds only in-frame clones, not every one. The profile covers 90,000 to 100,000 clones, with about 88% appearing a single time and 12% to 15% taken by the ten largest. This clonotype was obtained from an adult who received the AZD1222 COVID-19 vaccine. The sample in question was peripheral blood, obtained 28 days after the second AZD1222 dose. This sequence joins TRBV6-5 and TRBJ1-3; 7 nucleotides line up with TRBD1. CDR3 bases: TGTGCCAGCACCAACGAACAGGGGTCCGGACACACCATATATTTT. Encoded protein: CASTNEQGSGHTIYF.